These 10 T cell receptor beta chains were sequenced from one sample in a study of T cells expressing NK-cell markers. TCRdb re-called the 5' RACE reads and gives one entry per CDR3 protein, without DNA. The listing contains 400,000 or so distinct CDR3 sequences. The sequencing input was blood T cells: a sorted CD56 or NKG2C T cell subset, CD4+ or CD8+ T cells, or bulk PBMC T cells (not recorded which). These receptors all stem from a woman aged 50 to 60 in good health.

The J gene is TRBJ2-2, the V gene TRBV2; TCRdb indicates TRBD2, and absent DNA this call remains unverified. Germline V CDR1 and CDR2: SNHLY, FYNNEI. The CDR3 has 15 amino acids. CDR3 residues: CASSGTSGNTGELFF.

J is TRBJ1-5 and V is TRBV5-5. Per germline, CDR1 SGHKS and CDR2 YYEKEE (reference sequence). The CDR3 runs 16 residues. The CDR3 loop reads CASSLVGPDFTEPQHF.

This chain uses TRBV28 with TRBJ2-1; TCRdb outputs TRBD2, but without DNA this stays unchecked. The CDR3 has 16 residues. Germline V CDR1 and CDR2: MDHEN, SYDVKM. CDR3 sequence: CASSPGLAGGPSEQFF.

J is TRBJ2-7 and V is TRBV7-9. The CDR3 is made up of 16 amino acids. Germline V CDR1 and CDR2: SEHNR, FQNEAQ (reference sequence). CDR3 protein: CASSSNLETSSYEQYF.

The chain carries TRBV9 and TRBJ2-7; lacking DNA, the TRBD2 call made by TCRdb goes unchecked. CDR1 is SGDLS and CDR2 is YYNGEE in the germline V gene. The length of the CDR3 is 14 residues. This CDR3 is CARTYRDGLYEQYF.

V is TRBV15 and J is TRBJ2-1. The germline V gene encodes CDR1 LNHNV and CDR2 YYDKDF (reference sequence). The CDR3 loop spans 17 amino acids. CDR3 amino acids: CATSRVTSGRSYNEQFF.

The V and J genes are TRBV4-1 and TRBJ1-2. Looked up from germline, CDR1 is MGHRA and CDR2 is YSYEKL. CDR3 length equals 15 residues. The CDR3 is CASSQDPAGAYGYTF.

The chain links TRBV20-1 to TRBJ2-3; with no DNA, the TCRdb D assignment of TRBD2 cannot be verified. Germline V gene lookup returns CDR1 DFQATT and CDR2 SNEGSKA (reference sequence). This CDR3 has 14 amino acids. The CDR3 sequence is CSARPARITDTQYF.

The rearrangement uses TRBV6-1 and TRBJ2-1; as DNA is missing, the TRBD2 call by TCRdb cannot be tested. This CDR3 has 13 residues. The germline CDR1 and CDR2 sequences are MNHNS and SASEGT. The chain's CDR3 is CASTGLVYNEQFF.

This CDR3 is CASSHPSTSHAWELFF. The chain employs TRBV4-1 and TRBJ2-2; TCRdb reports TRBD2, a call that lacks DNA to check it against. Looked up from germline, CDR1 is MGHRA and CDR2 is YSYEKL. The CDR3 has 16 amino acids.